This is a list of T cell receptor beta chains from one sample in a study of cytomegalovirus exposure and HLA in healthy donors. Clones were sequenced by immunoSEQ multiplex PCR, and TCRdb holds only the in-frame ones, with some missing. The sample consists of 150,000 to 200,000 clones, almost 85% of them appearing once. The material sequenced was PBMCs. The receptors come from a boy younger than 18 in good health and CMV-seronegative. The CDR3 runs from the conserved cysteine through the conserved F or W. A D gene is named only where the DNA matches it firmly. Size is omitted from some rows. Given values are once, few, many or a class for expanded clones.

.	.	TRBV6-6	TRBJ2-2	CASSPRGDTGELFF	TGTGCCAGCAGTCCAAGGGGCGACACCGGGGAGCTGTTTTTT
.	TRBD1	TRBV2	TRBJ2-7	CASRTDRSSYEQYF	TGTGCCAGCAGGACGGACAGGAGCTCCTACGAGCAGTACTTC
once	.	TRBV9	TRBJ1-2	CASSQRGGADGYTF	TGTGCCAGCAGCCAACGAGGAGGGGCGGATGGCTACACCTTC
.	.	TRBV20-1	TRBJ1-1	CSALRNTEAFF	TGCAGTGCTCTCAGAAACACTGAAGCTTTCTTT
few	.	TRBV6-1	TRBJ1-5	CASSPGQYSNQPQHF	TGTGCCAGCAGCCCAGGGCAGTATAGCAATCAGCCCCAGCATTTT
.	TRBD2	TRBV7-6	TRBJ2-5	CASSSTKRGAREETQYF	TGTGCCAGCAGCTCAACTAAGCGGGGGGCCCGAGAAGAGACCCAGTACTTC
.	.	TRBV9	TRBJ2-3	CASSSAGTFLF	TGTGCCAGCAGTAGTGCCGGGACTTTCCTTTTT
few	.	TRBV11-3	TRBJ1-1	CASSLGNRDNTEAFF	TGTGCCAGCAGCTTAGGAAACAGGGATAACACTGAAGCTTTCTTT
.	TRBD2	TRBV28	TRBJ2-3	CASSLGTSLTDTQYF	TGTGCCAGCAGTCTTGGGACTAGCCTTACAGATACGCAGTATTTT
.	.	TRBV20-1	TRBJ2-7	CSARADYEQYF	TGCAGTGCTAGGGCTGACTACGAGCAGTACTTC
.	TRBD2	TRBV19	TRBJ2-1	CASSPRTSSYNEQFF	TGTGCCAGTAGTCCTAGGACTAGCTCCTACAATGAGCAGTTCTTC
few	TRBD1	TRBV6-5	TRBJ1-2	CASSWDRHGYTF	TGTGCCAGCAGCTGGGACAGGCATGGCTACACCTTC
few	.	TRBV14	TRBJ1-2	CASRESGGANYGYTF	TGTGCCAGCAGGGAGTCCGGGGGGGCTAACTATGGCTACACCTTC
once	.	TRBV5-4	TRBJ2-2	CASSFPGWRELFF	TGTGCCAGCAGCTTCCCAGGGTGGCGGGAGCTGTTTTTT
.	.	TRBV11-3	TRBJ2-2	CASSFGGGNRQIGELFF	TGTGCCAGCAGCTTTGGAGGAGGGAACCGTCAAATCGGGGAGCTGTTTTTT
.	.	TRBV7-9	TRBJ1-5	CASSLGAGPQHF	TGTGCCAGCAGCTTAGGTGCGGGGCCCCAGCATTTT
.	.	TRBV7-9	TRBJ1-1	CASLRQGFRTEAFF	TGTGCCAGCTTACGCCAGGGTTTCCGGACTGAAGCTTTCTTT
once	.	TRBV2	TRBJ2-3	CASSQADSPGDTQYF	TGTGCCAGCAGTCAAGCGGATAGCCCCGGAGATACGCAGTATTTT
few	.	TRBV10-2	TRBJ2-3	CASLGGDTQYF	TGCGCCAGCTTGGGGGGAGATACGCAGTATTTT
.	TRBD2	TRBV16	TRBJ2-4	CASSRYGGAKNIQYF	TGTGCCAGCAGCCGTTACGGGGGGGCCAAAAACATTCAGTACTTC
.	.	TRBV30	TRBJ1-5	CAWSVGDNQPQHF	TGTGCCTGGAGTGTCGGGGACAATCAGCCCCAGCATTTT
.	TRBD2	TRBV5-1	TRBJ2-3	CASSLVAGGTDTQYF	TGCGCCAGCAGCTTGGTGGCGGGGGGCACAGATACGCAGTATTTT
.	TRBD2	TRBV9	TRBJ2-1	CASSAGLAGVEEQFF	TGTGCCAGCAGCGCGGGACTAGCGGGAGTTGAGGAGCAGTTCTTC
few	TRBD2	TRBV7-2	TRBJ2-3	CASSSRLAGGVTDTQYF	TGTGCCAGCAGCTCGAGACTAGCGGGGGGGGTTACAGATACGCAGTATTTT
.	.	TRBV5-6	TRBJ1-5	CASSLGGQNQPQHF	TGTGCCAGCAGCTTGGGAGGACAAAATCAGCCCCAGCATTTT
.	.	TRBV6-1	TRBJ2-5	CASSEEPRETQYF	TGTGCCAGCAGTGAGGAGCCCCGGGAGACCCAGTACTTC
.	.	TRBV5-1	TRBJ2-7	CASSLEGGAKWNEQYF	TGCGCCAGCAGCTTGGAGGGGGGGGCTAAATGGAACGAGCAGTACTTC
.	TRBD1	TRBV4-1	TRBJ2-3	CASSLTGETDTQYF	TGCGCCAGCAGCCTTACAGGGGAAACAGATACGCAGTATTTT
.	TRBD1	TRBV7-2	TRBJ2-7	CASSGLDRGHSYEQYF	TGTGCCAGCAGCGGGCTCGACAGGGGGCACAGTTACGAGCAGTACTTC
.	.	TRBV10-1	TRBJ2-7	CASLRTAYEQYF	TGCGCCAGCCTAAGGACAGCCTACGAGCAGTACTTC
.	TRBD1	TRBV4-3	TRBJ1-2	CASSPQGASNYGYTF	TGCGCCAGCAGCCCGCAGGGGGCAAGTAACTATGGCTACACCTTC
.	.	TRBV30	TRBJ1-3	CALRTYFGNSGNTIYF	TGTGCACTCCGCACCTATTTCGGTAACTCTGGAAACACCATATATTTT
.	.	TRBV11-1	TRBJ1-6	CASSLQPRNSPLHF	TGTGCCAGCAGCTTACAACCCAGGAATTCACCCCTCCACTTT
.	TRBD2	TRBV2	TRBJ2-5	CASRGLFETQYF	TGTGCCAGCAGGGGACTATTTGAGACCCAGTACTTC
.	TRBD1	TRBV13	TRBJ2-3	CASTLGLGQGPDTDTQYF	TGTGCCAGCACCCTCGGATTGGGACAGGGGCCTGACACAGATACGCAGTATTTT
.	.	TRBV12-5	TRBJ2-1	CASGLVRSREGYNEQFF	TGTGCTAGTGGTTTGGTACGGAGCAGAGAGGGCTACAATGAGCAGTTCTTC
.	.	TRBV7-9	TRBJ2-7	CSSSTYYEQYF	TGTTCCAGCAGCACTTACTACGAGCAGTACTTC
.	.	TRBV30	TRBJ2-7	CACADSISYEQYF	TGTGCCTGCGCGGACAGTATCTCCTACGAGCAGTACTTC
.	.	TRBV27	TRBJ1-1	CASSYSLNTEAFF	TGTGCCAGCAGTTACAGCCTTAACACTGAAGCTTTCTTT
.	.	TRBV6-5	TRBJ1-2	CASSLGVRGYGYTF	TGTGCCAGCAGTTTAGGCGTCAGAGGTTATGGCTACACCTTC
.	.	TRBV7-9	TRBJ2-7	CASSPSGAYEQYF	TGTGCCAGCAGCCCCTCCGGGGCCTACGAGCAGTACTTC
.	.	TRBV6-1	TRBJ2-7	CASSTRLTFYEQYF	TGTGCCAGCAGTACCCGCCTTACATTCTACGAGCAGTACTTC
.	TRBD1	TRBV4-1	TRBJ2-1	CASSGDRVNEQFF	TGCGCCAGCAGCGGGGACAGGGTCAATGAGCAGTTCTTC